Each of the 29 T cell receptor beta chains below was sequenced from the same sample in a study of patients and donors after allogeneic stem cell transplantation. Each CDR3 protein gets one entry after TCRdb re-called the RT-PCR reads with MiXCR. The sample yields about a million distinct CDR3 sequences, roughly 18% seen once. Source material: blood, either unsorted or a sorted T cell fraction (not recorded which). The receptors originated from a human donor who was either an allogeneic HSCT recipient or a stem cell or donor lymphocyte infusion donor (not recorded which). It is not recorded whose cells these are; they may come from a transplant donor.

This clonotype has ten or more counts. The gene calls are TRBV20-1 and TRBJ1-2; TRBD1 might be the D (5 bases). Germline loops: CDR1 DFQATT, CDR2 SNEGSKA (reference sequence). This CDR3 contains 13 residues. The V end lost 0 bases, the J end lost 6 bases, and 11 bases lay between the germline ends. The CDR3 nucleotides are TGCAGTGCTAGAGATCAGACAGATCATGGCTACACCTTC. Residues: CSARDQTDHGYTF.

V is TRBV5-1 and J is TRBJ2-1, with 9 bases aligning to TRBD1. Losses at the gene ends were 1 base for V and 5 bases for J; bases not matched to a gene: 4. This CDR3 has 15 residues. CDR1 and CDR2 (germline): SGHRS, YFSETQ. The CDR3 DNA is TGCGCCAGCAGCTTGACAGGGGGCAGGAACAATGAGCAGTTCTTC. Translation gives CASSLTGGRNNEQFF.

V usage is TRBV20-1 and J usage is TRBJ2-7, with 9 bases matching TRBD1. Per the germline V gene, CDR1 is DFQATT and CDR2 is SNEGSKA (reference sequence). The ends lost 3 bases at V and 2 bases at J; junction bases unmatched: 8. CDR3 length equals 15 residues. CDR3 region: CSARDIRTGAYEQYF. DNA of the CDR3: TGCAGTGCTAGGGACATTCGGACAGGGGCCTACGAGCAGTACTTC.

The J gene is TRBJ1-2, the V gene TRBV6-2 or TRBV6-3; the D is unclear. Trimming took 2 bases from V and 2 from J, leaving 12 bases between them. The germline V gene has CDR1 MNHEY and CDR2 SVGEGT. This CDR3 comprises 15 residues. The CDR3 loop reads CASSYDSGSNYGYTF. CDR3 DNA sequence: TGTGCCAGCAGTTACGATTCCGGGTCAAACTATGGCTACACCTTC.

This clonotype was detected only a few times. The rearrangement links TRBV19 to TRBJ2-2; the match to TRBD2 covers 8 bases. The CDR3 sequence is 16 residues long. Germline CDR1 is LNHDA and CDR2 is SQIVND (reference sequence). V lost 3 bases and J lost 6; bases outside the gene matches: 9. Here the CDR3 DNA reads TGTGCCAGTAGTATCGCCAGGACTAGCAACGCCGGGGAGCTGTTTTTT. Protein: CASSIARTSNAGELFF.

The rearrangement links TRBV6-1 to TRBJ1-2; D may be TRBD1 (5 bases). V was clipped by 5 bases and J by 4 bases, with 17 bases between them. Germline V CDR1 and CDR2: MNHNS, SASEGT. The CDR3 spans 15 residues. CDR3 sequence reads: CASSSGAKGPYGYTF. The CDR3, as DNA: TGTGCCAGCAGTAGCGGGGCGAAAGGCCCCTATGGCTACACCTTC.

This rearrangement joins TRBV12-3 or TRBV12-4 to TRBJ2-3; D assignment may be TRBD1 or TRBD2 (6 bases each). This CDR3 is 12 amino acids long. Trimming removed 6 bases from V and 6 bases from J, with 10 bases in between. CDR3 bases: TGTGCCAGCAGGGAGGGGGTGGATACGCAGTATTTT. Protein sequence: CASREGVDTQYF.

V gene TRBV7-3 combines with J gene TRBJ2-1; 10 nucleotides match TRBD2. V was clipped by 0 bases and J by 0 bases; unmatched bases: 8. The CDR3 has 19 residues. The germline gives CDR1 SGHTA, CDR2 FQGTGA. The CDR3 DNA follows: TGTGCCAGCAGCTTAACGGGGCTAGCGGGGGCCTTCTCCTACAATGAGCAGTTCTTC. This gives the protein CASSLTGLAGAFSYNEQFF.

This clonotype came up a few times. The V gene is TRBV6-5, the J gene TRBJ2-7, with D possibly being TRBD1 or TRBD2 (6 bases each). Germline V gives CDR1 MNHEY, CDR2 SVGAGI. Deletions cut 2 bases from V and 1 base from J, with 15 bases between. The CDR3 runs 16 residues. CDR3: CASSYLGRGQSYEQYF. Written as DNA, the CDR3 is TGTGCCAGCAGTTACCTGGGTCGGGGGCAGTCCTACGAGCAGTACTTC.

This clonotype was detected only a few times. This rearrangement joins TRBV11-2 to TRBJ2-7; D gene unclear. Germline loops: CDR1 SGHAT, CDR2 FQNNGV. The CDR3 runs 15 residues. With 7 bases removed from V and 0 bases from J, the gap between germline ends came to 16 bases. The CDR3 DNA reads TGTGCCAGCACCGCTTTAAGGGCGGCCTCCTACGAGCAGTACTTC. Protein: CASTALRAASYEQYF.

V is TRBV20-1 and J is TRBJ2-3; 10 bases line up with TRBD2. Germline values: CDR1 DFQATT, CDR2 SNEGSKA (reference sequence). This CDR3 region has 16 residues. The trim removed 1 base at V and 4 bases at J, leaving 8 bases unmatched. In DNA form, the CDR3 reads TGCAGTGCTAGAGGTAGCCTAGCGGGAGTGTCAGATACGCAGTATTTT. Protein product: CSARGSLAGVSDTQYF.

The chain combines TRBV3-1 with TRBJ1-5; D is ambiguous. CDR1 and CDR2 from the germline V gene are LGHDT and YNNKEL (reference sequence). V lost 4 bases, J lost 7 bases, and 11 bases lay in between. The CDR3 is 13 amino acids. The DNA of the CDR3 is TGTGCCAGCAGCCTTATGGGGAGGCAGCCCCAGCATTTT. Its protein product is CASSLMGRQPQHF.

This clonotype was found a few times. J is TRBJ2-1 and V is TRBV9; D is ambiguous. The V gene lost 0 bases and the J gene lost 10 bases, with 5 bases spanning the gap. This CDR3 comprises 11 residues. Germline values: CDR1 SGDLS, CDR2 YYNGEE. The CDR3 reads CASSVGREQFF. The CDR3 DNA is TGTGCCAGCAGCGTAGGACGCGAGCAGTTCTTC.

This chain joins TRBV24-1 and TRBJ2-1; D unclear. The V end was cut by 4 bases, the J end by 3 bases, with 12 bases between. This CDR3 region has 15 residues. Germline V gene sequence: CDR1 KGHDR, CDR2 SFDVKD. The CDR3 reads CATSDPTSNYNEQFF. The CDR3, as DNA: TGTGCCACCAGTGACCCTACATCGAACTACAATGAGCAGTTCTTC.

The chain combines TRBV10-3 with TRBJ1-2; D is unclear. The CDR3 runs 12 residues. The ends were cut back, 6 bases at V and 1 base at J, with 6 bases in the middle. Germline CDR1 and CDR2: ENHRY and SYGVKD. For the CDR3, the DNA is TGTGCCATCAGAAGGCTTAACTATGGCTACACCTTC. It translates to CAIRRLNYGYTF.

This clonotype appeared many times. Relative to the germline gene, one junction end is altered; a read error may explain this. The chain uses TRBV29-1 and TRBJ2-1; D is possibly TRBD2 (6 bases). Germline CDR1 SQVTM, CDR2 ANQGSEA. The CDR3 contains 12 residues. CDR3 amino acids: CSVEGGAPSMVF. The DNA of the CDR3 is TGCAGCGTTGAAGGCGGGGCCCCGTCTATGGTCTTC.

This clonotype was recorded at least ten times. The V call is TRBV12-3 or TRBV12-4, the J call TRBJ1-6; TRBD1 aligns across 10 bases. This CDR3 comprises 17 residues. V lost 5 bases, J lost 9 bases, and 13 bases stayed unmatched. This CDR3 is CASSRQAGTGVTSPLHF. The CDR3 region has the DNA TGTGCCAGCAGTCGACAAGCCGGGACAGGGGTGACTTCACCCCTCCACTTT.

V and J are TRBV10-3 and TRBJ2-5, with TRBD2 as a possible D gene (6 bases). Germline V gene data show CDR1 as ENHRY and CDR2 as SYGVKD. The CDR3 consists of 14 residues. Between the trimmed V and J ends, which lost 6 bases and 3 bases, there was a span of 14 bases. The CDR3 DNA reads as TGTGCCATCAGGACCGGGGGACTCGAAGAGACCCAGTACTTC. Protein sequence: CAIRTGGLEETQYF.

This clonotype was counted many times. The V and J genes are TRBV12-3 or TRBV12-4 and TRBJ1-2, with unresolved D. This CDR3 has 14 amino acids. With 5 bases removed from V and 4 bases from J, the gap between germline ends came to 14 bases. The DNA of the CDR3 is TGTGCCAGCAGTATTCGGGCAGGCGCCTATGGCTACACCTTC. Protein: CASSIRAGAYGYTF.

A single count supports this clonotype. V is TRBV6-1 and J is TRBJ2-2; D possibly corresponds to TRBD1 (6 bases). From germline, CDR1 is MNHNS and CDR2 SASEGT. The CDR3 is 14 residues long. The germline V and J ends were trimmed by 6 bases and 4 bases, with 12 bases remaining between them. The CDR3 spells CASRPNRVTGELFF. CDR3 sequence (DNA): TGTGCCAGCAGGCCCAACAGGGTCACCGGGGAGCTGTTTTTT.

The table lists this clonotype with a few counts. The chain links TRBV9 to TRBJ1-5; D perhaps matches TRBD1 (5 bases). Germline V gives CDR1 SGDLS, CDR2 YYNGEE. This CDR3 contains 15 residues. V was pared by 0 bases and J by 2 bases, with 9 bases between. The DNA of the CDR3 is TGTGCCAGCAGCGTAGGTCAGGGCGGCAATCAGCCCCAGCATTTT. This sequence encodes CASSVGQGGNQPQHF.

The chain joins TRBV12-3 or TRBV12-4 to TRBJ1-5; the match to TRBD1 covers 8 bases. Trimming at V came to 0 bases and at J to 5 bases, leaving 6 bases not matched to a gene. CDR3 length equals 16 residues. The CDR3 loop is CASSLARQGFDQPQHF. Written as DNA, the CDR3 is TGTGCCAGCAGTTTAGCGCGACAGGGGTTTGATCAGCCCCAGCATTTT.

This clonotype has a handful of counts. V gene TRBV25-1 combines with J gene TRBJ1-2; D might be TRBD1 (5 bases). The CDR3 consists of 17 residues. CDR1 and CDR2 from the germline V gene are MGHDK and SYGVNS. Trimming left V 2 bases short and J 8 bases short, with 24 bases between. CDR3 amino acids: CASSEPGGTGNRGGYTF. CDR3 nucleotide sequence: TGTGCCAGCAGTGAACCCGGCGGGACCGGCAATAGAGGAGGCTACACCTTC.

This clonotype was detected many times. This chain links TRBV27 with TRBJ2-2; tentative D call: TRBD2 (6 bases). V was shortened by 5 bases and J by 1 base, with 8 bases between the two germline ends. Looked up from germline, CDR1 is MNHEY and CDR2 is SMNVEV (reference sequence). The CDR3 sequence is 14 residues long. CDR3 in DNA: TGTGCCAGCAGTCCGGGACTGAACACCGGGGAGCTGTTTTTT. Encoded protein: CASSPGLNTGELFF.

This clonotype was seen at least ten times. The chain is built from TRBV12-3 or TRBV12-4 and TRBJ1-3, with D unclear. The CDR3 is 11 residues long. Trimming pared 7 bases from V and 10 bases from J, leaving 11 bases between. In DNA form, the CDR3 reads TGTGCCAGCAACCTTGGTGGGACCATATATTTT. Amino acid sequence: CASNLGGTIYF.

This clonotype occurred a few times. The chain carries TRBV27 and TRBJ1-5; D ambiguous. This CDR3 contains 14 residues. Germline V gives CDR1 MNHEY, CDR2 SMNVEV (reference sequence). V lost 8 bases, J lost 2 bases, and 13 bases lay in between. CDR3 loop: CASRRGSGNQPQHF. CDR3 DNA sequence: TGTGCCAGCCGACGTGGGAGTGGCAATCAGCCCCAGCATTTT.

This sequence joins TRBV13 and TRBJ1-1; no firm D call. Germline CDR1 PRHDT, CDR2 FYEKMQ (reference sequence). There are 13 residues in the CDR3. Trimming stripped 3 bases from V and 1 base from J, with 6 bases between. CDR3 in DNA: TGTGCCAGCAGCTTCATGTCGAACACTGAAGCTTTCTTT. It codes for CASSFMSNTEAFF.

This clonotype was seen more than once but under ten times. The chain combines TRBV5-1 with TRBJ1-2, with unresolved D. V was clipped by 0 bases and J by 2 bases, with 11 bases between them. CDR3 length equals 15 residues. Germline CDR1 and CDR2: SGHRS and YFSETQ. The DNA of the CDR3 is TGCGCCAGCAGCTTGGCCGCCGGCGGAAACTATGGCTACACCTTC. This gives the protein CASSLAAGGNYGYTF.

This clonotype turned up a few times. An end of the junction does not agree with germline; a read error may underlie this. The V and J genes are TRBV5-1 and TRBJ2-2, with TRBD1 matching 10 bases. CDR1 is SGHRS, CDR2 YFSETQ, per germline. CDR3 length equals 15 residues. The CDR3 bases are TGCGCCAGCAGATTGGGACAGGGGCCCACCGGGGAGCTGTTTTTT. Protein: CASRLGQGPTGELFF.